These 28 T cell receptor beta chains were all obtained from the same sample, sequenced in a study of blood T cell repertoires in COVID-19. The method was immunoSEQ multiplex PCR; TCRdb's version includes in-frame clones alone and lacks a portion of them. The sample consists of roughly 260,000 clones, approximately 81% of them appearing once. The specimen was peripheral blood. These TCRs come from a woman between 18 and 29 years old with acute or convalescent COVID-19.

V usage is TRBV10-3 and J usage is TRBJ2-1; TRBD1 aligns across 7 bases. V was pared by 6 bases and J by 4 bases, with 3 bases of the junction left unmatched. Germline-derived CDR1 and CDR2 are ENHRY and SYGVKD. This CDR3 contains 13 residues. The CDR3 is CAISLDRYNEQFF. The CDR3 region has the DNA TGTGCCATCAGCCTGGACAGGTACAATGAGCAGTTCTTC.

This clone was found once. The chain joins TRBV11-3 to TRBJ2-7, with 12 bases matching TRBD1. Germline V CDR1 and CDR2: SGHNT, YENEEA. Losses at the gene ends were 0 bases for V and 6 bases for J; bases not matched to a gene: 3. The CDR3 sequence is 15 residues long. CDR3 DNA sequence: TGTGCCAGCAGCTTAGAGGGACAGGGGGCCAGCGAGCAGTACTTC. Translating it yields CASSLEGQGASEQYF.

The V call is TRBV29-1, the J call TRBJ2-1, with TRBD2 identical over 8 bases. Per the germline V gene, CDR1 is SQVTM and CDR2 is ANQGSEA. The V and J ends lost 8 bases and 10 bases, in that order; junction bases with no gene match: 16. The CDR3 is made up of 14 amino acids. The CDR3 region is CSTSKPGLGGEQFF. In DNA, the CDR3 is TGCAGCACTTCGAAACCGGGACTAGGGGGGGAGCAGTTCTTC.

The V call is TRBV19, the J call TRBJ2-2; 9 bases match TRBD1. Germline V gives CDR1 LNHDA, CDR2 SQIVND (reference sequence). Trimming at V came to 5 bases and at J to 6 bases, leaving 7 bases not matched to a gene. This CDR3 has 15 amino acids. CDR3 loop: CASSEQTGGPGELFF. The DNA for the CDR3 is TGTGCCAGTAGTGAACAGACAGGGGGACCCGGGGAGCTGTTTTTT.

The gene calls are TRBV29-1 and TRBJ2-2, with 8 positions matching TRBD2. The CDR3 is made up of 14 amino acids. The V segment lost 3 bases and the J segment 6 bases; nucleotides outside the gene matches: 6. Per germline, CDR1 SQVTM and CDR2 ANQGSEA. CDR3 sequence (DNA): TGCAGCGTTGAGGGACTAGGAGCTGCCGGGGAGCTGTTTTTT. This encodes CSVEGLGAAGELFF.

This chain links TRBV28 with TRBJ2-5; 13 nucleotides agree with TRBD2. This CDR3 is built from 16 residues. The V and J ends lost 5 bases and 2 bases, in that order; junction bases with no gene match: 5. In germline, CDR1 is MDHEN, CDR2 SYDVKM. This CDR3 reads CASSAGLAGSQETQYF. CDR3 sequence (DNA): TGTGCCAGCAGTGCGGGACTAGCGGGGTCACAAGAGACCCAGTACTTC.

The genes are TRBV4-1 and TRBJ1-1; 9 bases agree with TRBD1. The CDR3 has 16 residues. CDR1 is MGHRA and CDR2 is YSYEKL in the germline V gene. V trimming: 1 base; J trimming: 3 bases; junction bases outside the gene matches: 6. Here the CDR3 reads CASSQGQGTGHTEAFF. The CDR3 coding sequence is TGCGCCAGCAGCCAAGGTCAGGGGACAGGGCACACTGAAGCTTTCTTT.

This CDR3 is CSVDSAETQYF. The CDR3 DNA sequence: TGCAGCGTTGATAGCGCGGAGACCCAGTACTTC. The V call is TRBV29-1, the J call TRBJ2-5; weak D call: TRBD2 (5 bases). The V and J ends lost 3 bases and 5 bases respectively, with 7 bases between them. CDR1 and CDR2 (germline): SQVTM, ANQGSEA. The CDR3 has 11 residues. Full variable domain (missing parts from reference TRBV29-1 and TRBJ2-5): SAVISQKPSRDICQRGTSLTIQCQVDSQVTMMFWYRQQPGQSLTLIATANQGSEATYESGFVIDKFPISRPNLTFSTLTVSNMSPEDSSIYLCSVDSAETQYFGPGTRLLVL.

The rearrangement links TRBV30 to TRBJ1-1, with a weak D call TRBD1 (5 bases). V was trimmed by 2 bases and J by 10 bases, leaving 11 bases between them. This CDR3 is built from 11 residues. Germline CDR1 GTSNPN, CDR2 SVGIG (reference sequence). CDR3 residues: CAWSWGERAFF. The CDR3 nucleotides read TGTGCCTGGAGTTGGGGGGAGCGAGCTTTCTTT.

The table lists this clone with a few counts. The chain links TRBV7-9 to TRBJ2-7; D possibly corresponds to TRBD2 (7 bases). The germline CDR1 and CDR2 sequences are SEHNR and FQNEAQ (reference sequence). The CDR3 runs 16 residues. V lost 5 bases and J lost 3, with 20 bases in between. This chain's CDR3 is CASSHVGGGGFYEQYF. In nucleotides, the CDR3 is TGTGCCAGCAGCCACGTCGGGGGCGGGGGATTCTACGAGCAGTACTTC.

In this sample, this clone turned up a few times. This rearrangement joins TRBV7-2 to TRBJ1-6, with no clear D. This CDR3 contains 15 residues. CDR1 is SGHTA and CDR2 is FQGNSA in the germline V gene. Trimming took off 0 bases at V and 6 bases at J, with 9 bases between the two ends. The DNA of the CDR3 is TGTGCCAGCAGCTTAGCTACTGGGCTTAATTCACCCCTCCACTTT. This encodes CASSLATGLNSPLHF.

The rearrangement uses TRBV12-3 or TRBV12-4 and TRBJ2-7; D is uncertain. This CDR3 has 12 residues. Between the trimmed V and J ends, which lost 1 base and 3 bases, there was a span of 4 bases. DNA for the CDR3: TGTGCCAGCAGTTTAGGAGACTACGAGCAGTACTTC. Its protein product is CASSLGDYEQYF.

V and J are TRBV10-1 and TRBJ2-1; TRBD1 agrees at 7 bases. Unmatched junction bases numbered 4, after V lost 2 bases and J lost 6 bases. The CDR3 sequence is 14 residues long. Per germline, CDR1 WNHNN and CDR2 SYGVQD (reference sequence). CDR3 residues: CASSEDRVFNEQFF. DNA for the CDR3: TGCGCCAGCAGTGAGGACAGGGTTTTCAATGAGCAGTTCTTC.

The V call is TRBV12-3 or TRBV12-4, the J call TRBJ1-4; a possible D gene is TRBD1 (5 bases). CDR3 length: 13 amino acids. V dropped 6 bases and J dropped 8 bases, with 13 bases sitting between them. The CDR3 region is CASSPDSNEKLFF. In nucleotides, the CDR3 is TGTGCCAGCAGCCCTGACAGCAACGAAAAACTGTTTTTT.

The CDR3 bases are TGCAGCGTTGACGGGCAGGGGGGAGGTCCCTACGAGCAGTACTTC. It translates to CSVDGQGGGPYEQYF. The rearrangement uses TRBV29-1 and TRBJ2-7; D is possibly TRBD1 (7 bases). V lost 3 bases and J 2 bases, leaving 17 bases between the germline ends. This CDR3 contains 15 residues. The V gene's germline CDR1 is SQVTM and CDR2 ANQGSEA.

The V gene is TRBV14, the J gene TRBJ2-1; 10 nucleotides align to TRBD1. This CDR3 has 17 amino acids. Germline loops: CDR1 SGHDN, CDR2 FVKESK. J was trimmed by 2 bases and V by 4 bases; bases with no gene match: 8. Written as DNA, the CDR3 is TGTGCCAGCAGCCCCCCGGGGGGACAGGGGACCTACAATGAGCAGTTCTTC. It specifies CASSPPGGQGTYNEQFF.

This chain connects TRBV19 to TRBJ2-1, with 10 bases fitting TRBD2. CDR3 length equals 14 residues. The ends lost 7 bases at V and 2 bases at J; junction bases unmatched: 2. In germline, CDR1 is LNHDA, CDR2 SQIVND (reference sequence). The CDR3 protein is CASNGLAAYNEQFF. The CDR3 DNA follows: TGTGCCAGTAACGGACTAGCGGCCTACAATGAGCAGTTCTTC. Full variable domain (outside the CDR3, taken from reference TRBV19 and TRBJ2-1): DGGITQSPKYLFRKEGQNVTLSCEQNLNHDAMYWYRQDPGQGLRLIYYSQIVNDFQKGDIAEGYSVSREKKESFPLTVTSAQKNPTAFYLCASNGLAAYNEQFFGPGTRLTVL.

The V and J genes are TRBV28 and TRBJ1-2, with D tentatively TRBD1 (6 bases). Per germline, CDR1 MDHEN and CDR2 SYDVKM. The V end was cut by 3 bases, the J end by 0 bases, with 14 bases between. CDR3 length equals 16 residues. The CDR3 here is CASSFAGADPNYGYTF. The CDR3 nucleotides read TGTGCCAGCAGTTTTGCAGGGGCCGACCCTAACTATGGCTACACCTTC.

The chain carries TRBV10-3 and TRBJ2-6; TRBD1 aligns across 7 bases. Germline trimming cut 0 bases from V and 0 bases from J; bases unmatched to any gene: 8. CDR1 and CDR2 from the germline V gene are ENHRY and SYGVKD. The CDR3 contains 19 residues. The CDR3 region has the DNA TGTGCCATCAGTGAGTCGGCGACAGGGTCCCGCTCTGGGGCCAACGTCCTGACTTTC. This codes for CAISESATGSRSGANVLTF.

The V gene is TRBV4-3, the J gene TRBJ1-1; TRBD1 might be the D (5 bases). The CDR3 consists of 16 residues. Per the germline V gene, CDR1 is LGHNA and CDR2 is YSLEER. V lost 0 bases and J 1 base, leaving 12 bases between the germline ends. Written as DNA, the CDR3 is TGCGCCAGCAGCCAAGATCTGGGGCGGTGGAACACTGAAGCTTTCTTT. Translation gives CASSQDLGRWNTEAFF.

The CDR3 region has the DNA TGTGCCAGATGGCCCCCCCGGGTGATTGGCTCCTACGAGCAGTACTTC. Translating gives CARWPPRVIGSYEQYF. The chain combines TRBV5-3 with TRBJ2-7; D unclear. TRBV5-3 is an ORF, and what it does is uncertain. This CDR3 has 16 amino acids. V lost 7 bases, J lost 0 bases, and 20 bases lay in between.

The chain combines TRBV3-1 (or the pseudogene TRBV3-2) with TRBJ2-1, with D possibly TRBD2 on 5 matching bases. CDR3 length: 15 amino acids. Looked up from germline, CDR1 is LGHDT and CDR2 is YNNKEL (reference sequence). V dropped 4 bases and J dropped 4 bases, with 14 bases sitting between them. The CDR3 is CASSPLGGGYNEQFF. The CDR3 DNA reads as TGTGCCAGCAGCCCACTAGGAGGAGGATACAATGAGCAGTTCTTC.

This chain links TRBV12-3 or TRBV12-4 with TRBJ2-1, with D possibly matching TRBD1 (5 bases). The CDR3 sequence is 13 residues long. V lost 8 bases to trimming and J lost 6 bases, with 14 bases between them. CDR3 nucleotide sequence: TGTGCCAGCTCCCTTCTAAGGGGCAATGAGCAGTTCTTC. It yields the protein CASSLLRGNEQFF.

V and J are TRBV7-3 and TRBJ2-3; 9 nucleotides agree with TRBD2. This CDR3 has 15 residues. The ends lost 3 bases at V and 0 bases at J; junction bases unmatched: 1. The germline V gene encodes CDR1 SGHTA and CDR2 FQGTGA. CDR3 sequence reads: CASSLSGRSTDTQYF. The CDR3 DNA sequence: TGTGCCAGCAGCTTGAGCGGGAGGAGCACAGATACGCAGTATTTT.

The chain is built from TRBV10-2 and TRBJ2-7, with D possibly matching TRBD2 (6 bases). Trimming removed 5 bases from V and 5 bases from J, with 16 bases in between. The CDR3 is made up of 14 amino acids. The germline CDR1 and CDR2 sequences are WSHSY and SAAADI. CDR3 sequence reads: CASSFLGGGHEQYF. The CDR3 DNA is TGCGCCAGCAGTTTCTTGGGGGGTGGCCACGAGCAGTACTTC.

This clone was seen only a few times. V usage is TRBV9 and J usage is TRBJ2-7; D is ambiguous. Germline V gene data show CDR1 as SGDLS and CDR2 as YYNGEE. Trimming took 0 bases from V and 0 from J, leaving 7 bases between them. CDR3 length: 14 residues. CDR3 bases: TGTGCCAGCAGCGTAGGTCTGTCCTCCTACGAGCAGTACTTC. Protein sequence: CASSVGLSSYEQYF.

The chain links TRBV28 to TRBJ2-7; D perhaps matches TRBD1 (5 bases). V was shortened by 3 bases and J by 4 bases, with 10 bases between the two germline ends. The CDR3 totals 13 residues. Germline lookup yields CDR1 MDHEN and CDR2 SYDVKM. This CDR3 reads CASSLGQLYEQYF. The CDR3, as DNA: TGTGCCAGCAGTTTGGGGCAGTTATACGAGCAGTACTTC.

The J gene is TRBJ2-7, the V gene TRBV7-9; 13 positions match TRBD2. Trimming at V came to 5 bases and at J to 0 bases, leaving 10 bases not matched to a gene. CDR1 is SEHNR and CDR2 is FQNEAQ in the germline V gene (reference sequence). There are 18 residues in the CDR3. The CDR3 coding sequence is TGTGCCAGCAGCCCTCGACTAGCGGGAGGCCGAAGCTCCTACGAGCAGTACTTC. Amino acid sequence: CASSPRLAGGRSSYEQYF.